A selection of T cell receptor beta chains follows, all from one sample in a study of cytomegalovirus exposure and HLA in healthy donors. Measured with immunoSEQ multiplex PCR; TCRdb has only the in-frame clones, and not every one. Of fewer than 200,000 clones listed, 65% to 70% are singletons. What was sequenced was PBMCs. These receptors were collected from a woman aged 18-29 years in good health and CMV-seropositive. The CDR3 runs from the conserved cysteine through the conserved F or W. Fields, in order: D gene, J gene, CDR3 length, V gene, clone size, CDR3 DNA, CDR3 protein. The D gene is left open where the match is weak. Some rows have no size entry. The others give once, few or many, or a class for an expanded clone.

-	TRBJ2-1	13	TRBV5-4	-	TGTGCCAGCAGCCCCCCAACGAGCAATGAGCAGTTCTTC	CASSPPTSNEQFF
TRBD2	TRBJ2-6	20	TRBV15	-	TGTGCCACCAGCAGTAAGGGGAGGGAACGATTAAGCTCTGGGGCCAACGTCCTGACTTTC	CATSSKGRERLSSGANVLTF
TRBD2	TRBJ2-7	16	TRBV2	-	TGTGCCAGCAGTGAAGCGCCAGCGGGGGACTCCTACGAGCAGTACTTC	CASSEAPAGDSYEQYF
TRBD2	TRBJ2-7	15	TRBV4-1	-	TGCGCCAGCAGCCCCGCGCCTAGCGGGGCCTACGAGCAGTACTTC	CASSPAPSGAYEQYF
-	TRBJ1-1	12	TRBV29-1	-	TGCAGCGGTGAAATTATGAACACTGAAGCTTTCTTT	CSGEIMNTEAFF
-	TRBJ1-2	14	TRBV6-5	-	TGTGCCAGCAGTTACTCGCCGCAGATTTCAGGCTACACCTTC	CASSYSPQISGYTF
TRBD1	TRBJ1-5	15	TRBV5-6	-	TGTGCCAGCAGCTTTAGGACAGGAAGCAATCAGCCCCAGCATTTT	CASSFRTGSNQPQHF
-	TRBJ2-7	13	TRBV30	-	TGTGCCTGGAGTCCCGGGATCCCCTACGAGCAGTACTTC	CAWSPGIPYEQYF
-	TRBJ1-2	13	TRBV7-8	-	TGTGCCAGCAGCCCGGTGGGGGGCTATGGCTACACCTTC	CASSPVGGYGYTF
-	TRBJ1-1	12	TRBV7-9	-	TGTGCCAGCAGCCAGATAACAGGGCCAGCTTTCTTT	CASSQITGPAFF
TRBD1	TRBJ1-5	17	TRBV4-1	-	TGCGCCAGCAGCCAAGATTTCGGACAGGGGATCAATCAGCCCCAGCATTTT	CASSQDFGQGINQPQHF
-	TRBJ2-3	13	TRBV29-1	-	TGCAGCGTTGATAGAACGGGCACAGATACGCAGTATTTT	CSVDRTGTDTQYF
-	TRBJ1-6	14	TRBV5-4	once	TGTGCCAGCAGCGCGGGACGGGGGGCTTCACCCCTCCACTTT	CASSAGRGASPLHF
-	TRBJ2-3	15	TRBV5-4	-	TGTGCCAGCAGCTCGACATCAAAAAGCACAGATACGCAGTATTTT	CASSSTSKSTDTQYF
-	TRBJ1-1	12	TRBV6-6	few	TGTGCCAGCAGTTACAACTCCCCTGAAGCTTTCTTT	CASSYNSPEAFF
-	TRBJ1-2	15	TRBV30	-	TGTGCCTGGAGTGTACGAGGAGCAGTAAACTATGGCTACACCTTC	CAWSVRGAVNYGYTF
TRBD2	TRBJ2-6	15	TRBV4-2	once	TGTGCCAGCAGCCCCCGGGGGGATGGGGCCAACGTCCTGACTTTC	CASSPRGDGANVLTF
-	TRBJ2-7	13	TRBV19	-	TGTGCCAGTAGCCCCGGGTTGTCCTACGAGCAGTACTTC	CASSPGLSYEQYF
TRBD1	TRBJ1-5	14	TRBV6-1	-	TGTGCCAGCAGTGAAGGTGGAGGGGGCCAGCCCCAGCATTTT	CASSEGGGGQPQHF
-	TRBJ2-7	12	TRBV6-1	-	TGTGCCAGCAGTGGTGAGGGCTACGAGCAGTACTTC	CASSGEGYEQYF
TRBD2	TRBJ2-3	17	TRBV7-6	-	TGTGCCAGCAGCTTCTCTAGCGGGGGAGCTTTCACAGATACGCAGTATTTT	CASSFSSGGAFTDTQYF
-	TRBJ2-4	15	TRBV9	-	TGTGCCAGCAGCGTAGGTAGAGGGGCCAAAAACATTCAGTACTTC	CASSVGRGAKNIQYF
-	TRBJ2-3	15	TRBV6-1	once	TGTGCCAGCAGTGACCAGGGGCGCGGGACAGATACGCAGTATTTT	CASSDQGRGTDTQYF
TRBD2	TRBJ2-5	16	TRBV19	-	TGTGCCAGTAGTACATTACAGGGTAGGGGACTAGCGACCCAGTACTTC	CASSTLQGRGLATQYF
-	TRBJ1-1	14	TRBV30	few	TGTGCCTGGATTCGATCGGGGTTGAACACTGAAGCTTTCTTT	CAWIRSGLNTEAFF
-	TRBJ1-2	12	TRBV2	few	TGTGCCAGCAGTGAACAGGACTATGGCTACACCTTC	CASSEQDYGYTF
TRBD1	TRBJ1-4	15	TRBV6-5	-	TGTGCCAGCAGGGTGATGGACAGGCCCGGGGGAAAACTGTTTTTT	CASRVMDRPGGKLFF
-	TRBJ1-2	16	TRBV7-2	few	TGTGCCAGCAGCCCCGGGGGTGTGACAAAAAGGGATGGCTACACCTTC	CASSPGGVTKRDGYTF
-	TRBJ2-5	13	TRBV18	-	TGTGCCAGCTCACCACAGGGGGGGGAGACCCAGTACTTC	CASSPQGGETQYF
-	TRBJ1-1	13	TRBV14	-	TGTGCCAGCAGCCAATCGGGTTCCACTGAAGCTTTCTTT	CASSQSGSTEAFF
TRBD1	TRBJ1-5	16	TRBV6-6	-	TGTGCCAGCAGTCGCCGGGACAGAGTTTTCAATCAGCCCCAGCATTTT	CASSRRDRVFNQPQHF
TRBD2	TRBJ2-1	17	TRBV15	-	TGTGCCACCAGCGGGAGACTAGCGGGAGGGCCCGGCAATGAGCAGTTCTTC	CATSGRLAGGPGNEQFF
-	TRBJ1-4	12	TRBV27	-	TGTGCCAGCAGCTTGGACAGAAGAAAACTGTTTTTT	CASSLDRRKLFF
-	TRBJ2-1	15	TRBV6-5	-	TGTGCCAGCAGTCCTAGCGTTAGCTCCTACAATGAGCAGTTCTTC	CASSPSVSSYNEQFF
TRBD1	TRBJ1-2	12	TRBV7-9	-	TGTGCCAGCAGCGCGGGACAGTATGGCTACACCTTC	CASSAGQYGYTF
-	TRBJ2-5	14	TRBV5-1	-	TGCGCCAGCTTACGGGGTTCCCCCGGGGAGACCCAGTACTTC	CASLRGSPGETQYF
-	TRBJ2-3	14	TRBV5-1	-	TGCGCCAGCAGGGAGGGACTGAGCACAGATACGCAGTATTTT	CASREGLSTDTQYF
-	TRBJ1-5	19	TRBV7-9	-	TGTGCCAGCAGCTTAGAGATTCCGGGACCCGCGGGGGCATATCAGCCCCAGCATTTT	CASSLEIPGPAGAYQPQHF
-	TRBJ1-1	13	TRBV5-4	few	TGTGCCAGCAGCATCCAGGGAGGGACTGAAGCTTTCTTT	CASSIQGGTEAFF
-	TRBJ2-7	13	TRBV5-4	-	TGTGCCAGCAGCCCGGTGGGCAGCGGCGAGCAGTACTTC	CASSPVGSGEQYF
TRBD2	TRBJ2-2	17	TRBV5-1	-	TGCGCCAGCAGCTTGGGGCCGGGGAGGGTGAACACCGGGGAGCTGTTTTTT	CASSLGPGRVNTGELFF
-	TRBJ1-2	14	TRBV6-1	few	TGTGCCAGCAGTGAAGAAGTGGGACTCGATGGCTACACCTTC	CASSEEVGLDGYTF
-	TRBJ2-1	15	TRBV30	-	TGTGCCTGGAGTGTCGGTAGCGCTAGATACAATGAGCAGTTCTTC	CAWSVGSARYNEQFF
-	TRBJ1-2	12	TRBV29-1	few	TGCAGCGTTGATCGGCAGGGTTATGGCTACACCTTC	CSVDRQGYGYTF
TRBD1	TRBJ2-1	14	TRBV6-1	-	TGTGCCAGCAGTTGGGACAGGGGAAACAATGAGCAGTTCTTC	CASSWDRGNNEQFF
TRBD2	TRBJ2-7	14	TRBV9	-	TGTGCCAGCAGCGTAGGACTAGCGGGCTCCGAGCAGTACTTC	CASSVGLAGSEQYF
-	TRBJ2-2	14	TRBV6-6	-	TGTGCCAGCAGTTCCTCGACTTTGGGCGGGGAGCTGTTTTTT	CASSSSTLGGELFF
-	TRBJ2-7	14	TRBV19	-	TGTGCCAAAAAACCAGGTGGGAGCTCCTACGAGCAGTACTTC	CAKKPGGSSYEQYF
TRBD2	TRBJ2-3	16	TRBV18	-	TGTGCCAGCTCAATCAGACTAGCGGGAGGAGAGGGTACGCAGTATTTT	CASSIRLAGGEGTQYF
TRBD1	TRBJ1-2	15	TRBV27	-	TGTGCCAGCAGTCTCACAGGGGGCGCGGACTATGGCTACACCTTC	CASSLTGGADYGYTF
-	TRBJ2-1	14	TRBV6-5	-	TGTGCCAGCAGTTCCAGGGGTCCAAACAATGAGCAGTTCTTC	CASSSRGPNNEQFF
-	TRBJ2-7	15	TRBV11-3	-	TGTGCCAGCAGCTTAGGACTTAGCGGAACCTACGAGCAGTACTTC	CASSLGLSGTYEQYF
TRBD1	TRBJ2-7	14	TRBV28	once	TGTGCCAGCAGCGAAAACAGGGGGCTGAACGAGCAGTACTTC	CASSENRGLNEQYF
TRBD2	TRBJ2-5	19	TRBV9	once	TGTGCCAGCAGCCCCATTGGACTAGCGGGAGGGTGGGACCAAGAGACCCAGTACTTC	CASSPIGLAGGWDQETQYF
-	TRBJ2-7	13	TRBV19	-	TGTGCCAGTAGTATAGCCGTAAACTACGAGCAGTACTTC	CASSIAVNYEQYF
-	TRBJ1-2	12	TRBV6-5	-	TGTGCCAGCAGGACAGGTAGCTATGGCTACACCTTC	CASRTGSYGYTF
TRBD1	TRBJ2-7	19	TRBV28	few	TGTGCCAGCAGACTTAAGCTCAGGGGGTCGCCGAGTGTTCACTACGAGCAGTACTTC	CASRLKLRGSPSVHYEQYF
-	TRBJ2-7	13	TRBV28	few	TGTGCCAGCAGTCCCCCCCCTCGGGGCGAGCAGTACTTC	CASSPPPRGEQYF
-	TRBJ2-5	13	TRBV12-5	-	TGTGCTAGTGGTTTCGGGGTACGGGAGACCCAGTACTTC	CASGFGVRETQYF
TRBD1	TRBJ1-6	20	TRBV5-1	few	TGCGCCAGCAGCTTGGAGGGGGCCGGGACAGGGATGTCCTATAATTCACCCCTCCACTTT	CASSLEGAGTGMSYNSPLHF